The 13 T cell receptor beta chains presented below share a single source sample, sequenced in a study of blood T cell dynamics during melanoma immunotherapy. Described time point: pre-treatment baseline. Sequencing was performed with immunoSEQ multiplex PCR; in TCRdb, only in-frame clones are kept and a portion is missing. Here the sample spans approximately 25,000 clones, 87% being singletons. Here the sequenced sample was blood, taken from a patient treated with checkpoint blockade. Receptors originate from a human donor with melanoma.

The genes are TRBV7-6 and TRBJ2-3; no firm D call. Germline V gene lookup returns CDR1 SGHVS and CDR2 FNYEAQ. The CDR3 is 17 amino acids. V was trimmed by 1 base and J by 2 bases, leaving 16 bases between them. The CDR3 nucleotides read TGTGCCAGCAGCTTAGACCACGGCGCAAGCCCCACAGATACGCAGTATTTT. Encoded protein: CASSLDHGASPTDTQYF. Full variable domain (rest looked up from reference TRBV7-6 and TRBJ2-3): GAGVSQSPRYKVTKRGQDVALRCDPISGHVSLYWYRQALGQGPEFLTYFNYEAQQDKSGLPNDRFSAERPEGSISTLTIQRTEQRDSAMYRCASSLDHGASPTDTQYFGPGTRLTVL.

This chain connects TRBV27 to TRBJ1-3; D is uncertain. The CDR3 loop spans 13 amino acids. The germline gives CDR1 MNHEY, CDR2 SMNVEV (reference sequence). Trimming shortened V by 8 bases and J by 0 bases, and 8 bases separated the two germline ends. The CDR3 DNA reads as TGTGCCAGCCGCACAATCTCTGGAAACACCATATATTTT. It translates to CASRTISGNTIYF.

The J gene is TRBJ1-5, the V gene TRBV7-2; 8 nucleotides line up with TRBD1. Germline V gene sequence: CDR1 SGHTA, CDR2 FQGNSA. This CDR3 is 16 amino acids long. V shed 1 base and J 7 bases; nucleotides not matched to a gene: 9. The CDR3 sequence: CASSLDRTGWDQPQHF. DNA of the CDR3: TGTGCCAGCAGCTTAGACAGGACAGGGTGGGACCAGCCCCAGCATTTT.

V gene TRBV5-4 combines with J gene TRBJ2-5, with 9 nucleotides matching TRBD1. CDR1 SGHNT and CDR2 YYREEE come from the germline V gene (reference sequence). The CDR3 contains 15 residues. Trimming took 2 bases from V and 7 from J; bases not matched to a gene: 9. CDR3 sequence (DNA): TGTGCCAGCAGCTTACCGGGACAGGGTGGAGTGACCCAGTACTTC. It translates to CASSLPGQGGVTQYF.

The V call is TRBV15, the J call TRBJ1-2; D is uncertain. The V end was cut by 0 bases, the J end by 8 bases, with 10 bases between. The CDR3 sequence is 13 residues long. Germline lookup yields CDR1 LNHNV and CDR2 YYDKDF (reference sequence). CDR3 DNA: TGTGCCACCAGCAGAGACGGAGAAGGAGGCTACACCTTC. It specifies CATSRDGEGGYTF.

The rearrangement joins TRBV6-5 to TRBJ2-7; 8 nucleotides align to TRBD1. V gave up 2 bases and J gave up 7 bases; unmatched junction bases: 13. The germline CDR1 and CDR2 sequences are MNHEY and SVGAGI. This CDR3 comprises 16 residues. The CDR3 bases are TGTGCCAGCAGTTACGGCTCGGCAGGGGGCAATGGTGAGCAGTACTTC. Translating gives CASSYGSAGGNGEQYF.

The chain recombines TRBV15 with TRBJ2-7, with 9 bases matching TRBD1. The CDR3 has 15 residues. V was clipped by 5 bases and J by 2 bases; unmatched bases: 7. CDR1 and CDR2 (germline): LNHNV, YYDKDF (reference sequence). The CDR3 coding sequence is TGTGCCACCAGCTCCTCCCGGGACAGGGCCTACGAGCAGTACTTC. Residues: CATSSSRDRAYEQYF.

The chain uses TRBV6-6 and TRBJ2-7; TRBD2 might be the D (5 bases). This CDR3 contains 14 residues. The germline V and J ends were trimmed by 2 bases and 1 base, with 9 bases remaining between them. In germline, CDR1 is MNHNY, CDR2 SVGAGI (reference sequence). The CDR3 loop is CASSYSGISYEQYF. The CDR3 DNA sequence: TGTGCCAGCAGTTACAGCGGAATATCCTACGAGCAGTACTTC.

The chain employs TRBV6-5 and TRBJ2-7; TRBD2 aligns across 7 bases. J was trimmed by 3 bases and V by 0 bases; bases with no gene match: 5. Germline CDR1 and CDR2: MNHEY and SVGAGI. The CDR3 has 15 residues. In DNA, the CDR3 is TGTGCCAGCAGTTACTCTCGACTAGCCTACTACGAGCAGTACTTC. This translates into CASSYSRLAYYEQYF.

The chain has TRBV7-3 and TRBJ1-1; D call uncertain. CDR1 is SGHTA, CDR2 FQGTGA, per germline. V was shortened by 5 bases and J by 0 bases, with 13 bases between the two germline ends. The CDR3 is made up of 15 amino acids. The CDR3 nucleotides are TGTGCCAGCAGCATGGGAGGGAGGATGAACACTGAAGCTTTCTTT. Its protein product is CASSMGGRMNTEAFF.

V usage is TRBV2 and J usage is TRBJ2-1; D might be TRBD2 (6 bases). The CDR3 loop spans 16 amino acids. Germline V gene sequence: CDR1 SNHLY, CDR2 FYNNEI. Trimming stripped 1 base from V and 0 bases from J, with 10 bases between. CDR3 sequence reads: CASSEERGSSYNEQFF. The DNA for the CDR3 is TGTGCCAGCAGTGAAGAACGGGGGAGCTCCTACAATGAGCAGTTCTTC.

This clone has only a few counts. The chain carries TRBV18 and TRBJ2-7, with 14 bases that match TRBD2. CDR1 is KGHSH, CDR2 LQKENI, per germline. The CDR3 totals 16 residues. V shed 3 bases, J shed 7 bases, and the junction held 8 bases outside the gene matches. In nucleotides, the CDR3 is TGTGCCAGCTCACCGGGACTAGCGGGAGTATCTCGGGAGCAGTACTTC. This codes for CASSPGLAGVSREQYF.

This chain links TRBV5-1 with TRBJ2-7; no definite D call. Trimming pared 2 bases from V and 6 bases from J, leaving 9 bases between. Germline CDR1 reads SGHRS; CDR2 reads YFSETQ. There are 12 residues in the CDR3. The CDR3 reads CASSLGYGEQYF. CDR3 DNA: TGCGCCAGCAGCTTAGGGTACGGCGAGCAGTACTTC.